This is a list of T cell receptor beta chains from one sample in a study of T cell responses to AZD1222 COVID-19 vaccine. Measured with immunoSEQ multiplex PCR; TCRdb has only the in-frame clones, and not every one. The sample consists of 160,000 or so clones, around 86% of them appearing once. Material: peripheral blood, obtained 28 days after the second AZD1222 dose. The receptors shown here come from an adult who received the AZD1222 COVID-19 vaccine. Both conserved end residues are trimmed from each CDR3. The order of the fields is V gene, CDR3 length, CDR3 protein.

V gene: TRBV7-8
CDR3 length: 14
CDR3 protein: ASSLGTRAGINEQF

V gene: TRBV5-6
CDR3 length: 12
CDR3 protein: ASSLVGTENIQY

V gene: TRBV6-5
CDR3 length: 12
CDR3 protein: ASRGGGSYNEQF

V gene: TRBV28
CDR3 length: 13
CDR3 protein: ASSRVSPTNEKLF

V gene: TRBV9
CDR3 length: 14
CDR3 protein: ASSPQAVWGADTQY

V gene: TRBV3-1/TRBV3-2
CDR3 length: 10
CDR3 protein: ASSQVQETQY

V gene: TRBV5-4
CDR3 length: 13
CDR3 protein: ASSPRQGYQETQY

V gene: TRBV18
CDR3 length: 11
CDR3 protein: ASSRGTNFEQY

V gene: TRBV24-1
CDR3 length: 13
CDR3 protein: ATSDSYRGEQPQH

V gene: TRBV5-1
CDR3 length: 12
CDR3 protein: ASSLGDRTNEQY

V gene: TRBV7-2
CDR3 length: 15
CDR3 protein: ASSPLGGPNSYNEQF

V gene: TRBV28
CDR3 length: 13
CDR3 protein: ASSPGTSSYNEQF

V gene: TRBV9
CDR3 length: 11
CDR3 protein: ASSLGQGLGYT

V gene: TRBV9
CDR3 length: 11
CDR3 protein: ASSAGGAWGYT

V gene: TRBV19
CDR3 length: 13
CDR3 protein: ASSIFSGNTGELF

V gene: TRBV28
CDR3 length: 14
CDR3 protein: ASRGRDRAGNYGYT

V gene: TRBV7-3
CDR3 length: 15
CDR3 protein: ASSSTSGRTSTDTQY

V gene: TRBV5-1
CDR3 length: 12
CDR3 protein: ASSLVAADYGYT

V gene: TRBV6-2/TRBV6-3
CDR3 length: 9
CDR3 protein: ASSYLYEQY

V gene: TRBV4-1
CDR3 length: 11
CDR3 protein: ASSQDPQDTQY

V gene: TRBV10-3
CDR3 length: 11
CDR3 protein: AISESEGYGYT

V gene: TRBV7-3
CDR3 length: 12
CDR3 protein: ASSLDRLGRNYT

V gene: TRBV6-6
CDR3 length: 11
CDR3 protein: ASSRQGGETQY

V gene: TRBV28
CDR3 length: 9
CDR3 protein: ASSLMNEQF

V gene: TRBV6-2/TRBV6-3
CDR3 length: 14
CDR3 protein: ASSYGFNRGTDTQY

V gene: TRBV24-1
CDR3 length: 13
CDR3 protein: ATSDARDGSYGYT

V gene: TRBV20-1
CDR3 length: 9
CDR3 protein: SASKVDTQY

V gene: TRBV2
CDR3 length: 16
CDR3 protein: ASSENRVTSGSPGELF

V gene: TRBV28
CDR3 length: 12
CDR3 protein: ASYEGPTNEKLF

V gene: TRBV29-1
CDR3 length: 16
CDR3 protein: SVRGHSSDPSAGNTIY

V gene: TRBV5-4
CDR3 length: 11
CDR3 protein: ASSPQGTYGYT

V gene: TRBV19
CDR3 length: 13
CDR3 protein: ASSALQGATDIQY

V gene: TRBV6-5
CDR3 length: 13
CDR3 protein: ASSYSNRVLAEAF

V gene: TRBV28
CDR3 length: 10
CDR3 protein: ASSQGYEKLF

V gene: TRBV25-1
CDR3 length: 14
CDR3 protein: ASSEDRGLSGNTIY

V gene: TRBV6-5
CDR3 length: 12
CDR3 protein: ASGRVPSTDTRY

V gene: TRBV28
CDR3 length: 12
CDR3 protein: ASASPDPDQPQH

V gene: TRBV6-2/TRBV6-3
CDR3 length: 13
CDR3 protein: ASSSSGTGRHEQY

V gene: TRBV5-5
CDR3 length: 13
CDR3 protein: ASSPTPDRGRGYT

V gene: TRBV6-2/TRBV6-3
CDR3 length: 12
CDR3 protein: ASSDGGAKNIQY

V gene: TRBV11-3
CDR3 length: 13
CDR3 protein: ASSFGTRVTDTQY

V gene: TRBV18
CDR3 length: 13
CDR3 protein: ASSSLAGDTDTQY

V gene: TRBV7-9
CDR3 length: 14
CDR3 protein: ASSLGPRSLTGELF

V gene: TRBV6-1
CDR3 length: 15
CDR3 protein: ASSEQVGGGSGNTIY

V gene: TRBV6-6
CDR3 length: 14
CDR3 protein: ASSYSEQFQAYEQY

V gene: TRBV5-1
CDR3 length: 12
CDR3 protein: AGSPTGSNSPLH

V gene: TRBV19
CDR3 length: 11
CDR3 protein: ASSKTVSYEQY

V gene: TRBV4-3
CDR3 length: 11
CDR3 protein: ARPSVRTGELF

V gene: TRBV19
CDR3 length: 11
CDR3 protein: ASSRDPKLEQY

V gene: TRBV9
CDR3 length: 13
CDR3 protein: ASSVQGGSNQPQH

V gene: TRBV10-3
CDR3 length: 14
CDR3 protein: AISGTSGRKGNEQF

V gene: TRBV12-3/TRBV12-4
CDR3 length: 10
CDR3 protein: ASRAGVHEQY

V gene: TRBV28
CDR3 length: 13
CDR3 protein: ASSSQGQGKNIQY

V gene: TRBV21-1
CDR3 length: 11
CDR3 protein: ASTAGGEWGYT